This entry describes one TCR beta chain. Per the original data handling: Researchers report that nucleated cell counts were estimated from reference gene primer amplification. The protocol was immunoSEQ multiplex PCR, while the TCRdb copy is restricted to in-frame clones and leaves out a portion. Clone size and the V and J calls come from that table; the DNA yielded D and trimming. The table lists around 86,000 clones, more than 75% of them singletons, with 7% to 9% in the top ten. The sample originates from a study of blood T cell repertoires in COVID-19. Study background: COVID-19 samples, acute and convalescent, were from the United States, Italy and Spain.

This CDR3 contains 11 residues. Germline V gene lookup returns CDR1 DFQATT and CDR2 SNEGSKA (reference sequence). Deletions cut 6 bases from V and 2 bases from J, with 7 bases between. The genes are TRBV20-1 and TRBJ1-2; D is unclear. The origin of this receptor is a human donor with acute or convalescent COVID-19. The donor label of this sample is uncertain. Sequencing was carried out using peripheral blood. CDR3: CSAPQNYGYTF. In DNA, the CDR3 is TGCAGTGCCCCCCAAAACTATGGCTACACCTTC.